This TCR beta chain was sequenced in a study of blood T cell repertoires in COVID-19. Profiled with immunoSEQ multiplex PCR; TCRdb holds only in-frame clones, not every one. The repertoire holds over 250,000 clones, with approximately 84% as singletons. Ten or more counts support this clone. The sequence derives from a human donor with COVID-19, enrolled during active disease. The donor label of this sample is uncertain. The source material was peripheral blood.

The chain's CDR3 is CASSPGLDGETQYF. For the CDR3, the DNA is TGTGCCAGCAGCCCCGGACTGGATGGAGAGACCCAGTACTTC. The gene calls are TRBV7-3 and TRBJ2-5, with D possibly being TRBD2 (5 bases). This CDR3 has 14 residues. V was shortened by 5 bases and J by 4 bases, with 14 bases between the two germline ends. CDR1 and CDR2 (germline): SGHTA, FQGTGA.